This T cell receptor (beta chain) was found in a study of T-cell reconstitution after alpha-beta-depleted transplantation in children. Study-level results: Surviving recipient T cells and thymic progenitors accounted for the high day-60 TCRbeta diversity observed in some patients. T-cell numbers and diversity one year post-transplant derived largely from freshly generated T cells. About two months after transplant, alpha-beta T cells reportedly came from several hundred expanded graft clones.

In regard to this clonotype: The antigen remains unidentified.

V lost 0 bases and J lost 4; bases outside the gene matches: 4. The germline V gene has CDR1 MNHEY and CDR2 SMNVEV (reference sequence). This CDR3 has 15 amino acids. Using unique molecular identifiers, the investigators prepared the TCRbeta library. TCRdb ran MiXCR on the PCR reads and lists one entry per CDR3 protein. The sample contains fewer than 700,000 distinct CDR3 sequences, roughly 13% of which appear only once. The sequence was collected from a male patient under 18 who had a stem cell transplant for acute myeloid leukemia, so the T cells may come from the graft donor. Sample: PBMCs, mostly from graft donor cells, taken 360 days after TCRalphabeta/CD19-depleted stem cell transplant. The chain combines TRBV27 with TRBJ2-7; TRBD2 aligns across 9 bases. The CDR3 DNA follows: TGTGCCAGCAGTTTATCGACTAGCGGACTATACGAGCAGTACTTC. It yields the protein CASSLSTSGLYEQYF.